This T cell receptor beta chain was profiled in a study of CXCR3-negative and CXCR3-positive naive CD8 T cells. Germline V CDR1 and CDR2: SEHNR, FQNEAQ (reference sequence). This CDR3 is 17 amino acids long. The libraries of TRB cDNA were prepared using 5' RACE with UMI labels. TCRdb reworked the 5' RACE reads into one entry per CDR3 protein, no DNA. There are approximately 66,000 distinct CDR3 sequences in the sample, with over 1.3% held by the top ten. Regarding this clonotype: As yet, its antigen is unknown.

Study results and limitations: Naive subsets did not differ in surface CD5, and the authors estimated TCR strength using properties of the TRB CDR3.

Sequenced material: naive CXCR3- CD8+ T cells from blood. Subset meaning: CD45RO-CCR7+CD27+CD95- naive CD8+ T cells lacking CXCR3 (TNR3-). This clonotype was sampled from a human donor in good health. Some clones in this sample may be carry-over from other donors' samples. The chain couples TRBV7-9 to TRBJ1-3. CDR3 region: CASSSVRNMGSGNTIYF.